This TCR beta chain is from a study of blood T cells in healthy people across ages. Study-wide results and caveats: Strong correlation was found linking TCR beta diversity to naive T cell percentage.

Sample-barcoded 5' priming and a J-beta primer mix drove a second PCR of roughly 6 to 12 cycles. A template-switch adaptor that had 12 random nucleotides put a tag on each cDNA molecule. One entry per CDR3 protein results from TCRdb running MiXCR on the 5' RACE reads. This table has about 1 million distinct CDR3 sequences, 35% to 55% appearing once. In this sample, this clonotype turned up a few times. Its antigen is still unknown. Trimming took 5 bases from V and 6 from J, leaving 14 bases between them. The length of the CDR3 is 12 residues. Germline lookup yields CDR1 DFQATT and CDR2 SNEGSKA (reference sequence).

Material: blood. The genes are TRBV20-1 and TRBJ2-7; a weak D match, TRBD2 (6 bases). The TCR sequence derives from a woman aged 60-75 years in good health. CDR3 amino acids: CSARAWRGEQYF. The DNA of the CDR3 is TGCAGTGCTCGGGCTTGGCGGGGCGAGCAGTACTTC.